This T cell receptor (beta chain) stems from a study of tumor-infiltrating lymphocytes in primary liver carcinoma. Study background: Donors had hepatocellular carcinoma or combined HCC and intrahepatic cholangiocarcinoma.

The tissue used was unsorted bulk material of roughly 17-33 mg. RNA and DNA were co-extracted from it with the AllPrep DNA/RNA mini kit. Each tumor was sampled at four poles and its centre. The study's findings and limits: Significantly greater top-250-clone fractions characterized tumors relative to blood (p = 0.039).

Regarding this clonotype: The antigen is undetermined. One end of the junction does not line up with germline, which may come from a read error.

The CDR3 is 14 residues long. Germline CDR1 MNHEY, CDR2 SVGAGI. Starting material of about 0.45 ug total RNA yielded TCR beta cDNA via a constant-region primer. Nested multiplex PCR, run for three rounds with slightly modified ARM-PCR, yielded TCR beta libraries. With TRBV1-TRBV30 forward primers and a C-beta reverse primer, the first two PCR rounds were run for approximately 10 cycles each. One entry per CDR3 protein results from TCRdb running MiXCR on the multiplex PCR reads. The sample has 90,000 to 100,000 distinct CDR3 sequences; almost 70% are singletons. The sequence was collected from a woman aged 60-75 years with primary liver carcinoma and hepatitis B virus infection. This chain uses TRBV6-5 with TRBJ2-2; a weak D match, TRBD2 (5 bases). Sequencing used liver tumor tissue from sampling region 5. Subset denoted: tumor region T5, tumor centre. The CDR3 is CASSPDGITGELFF. For the CDR3, the DNA is TGTGCCAGCAGCCCCGACGGGATCACCGGGGAACTGTTTTTT.